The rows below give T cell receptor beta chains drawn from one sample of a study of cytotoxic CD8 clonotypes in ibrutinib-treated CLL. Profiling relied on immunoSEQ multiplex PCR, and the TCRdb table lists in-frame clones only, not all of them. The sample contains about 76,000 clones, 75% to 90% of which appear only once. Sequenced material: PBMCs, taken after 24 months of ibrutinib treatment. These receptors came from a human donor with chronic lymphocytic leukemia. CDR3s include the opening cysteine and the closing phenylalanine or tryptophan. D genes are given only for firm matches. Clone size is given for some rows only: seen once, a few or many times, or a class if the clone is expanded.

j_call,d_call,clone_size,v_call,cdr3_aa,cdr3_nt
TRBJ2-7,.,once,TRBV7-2,CASSPLHEQYF,TGTGCCAGCAGCCCCCTCCACGAGCAGTACTTC
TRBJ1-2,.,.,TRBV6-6,CASSYRESYGYTF,TGTGCCAGCAGCTACAGGGAAAGCTATGGCTACACCTTC
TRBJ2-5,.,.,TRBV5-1,CASTLVGGRVETQYF,TGCGCCAGCACCCTTGTCGGGGGGCGCGTAGAGACCCAGTACTTC
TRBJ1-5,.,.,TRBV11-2,CASSLDGDSNQPQHF,TGTGCCAGCAGCTTGGACGGAGATAGCAATCAGCCCCAGCATTTT
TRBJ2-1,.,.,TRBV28,CASRTVGGTTINEQFF,TGTGCCAGCAGGACGGTGGGCGGGACGACAATCAATGAGCAGTTCTTC
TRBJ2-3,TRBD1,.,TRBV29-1,CSADGTGDTDTQYF,TGCAGCGCAGACGGGACAGGGGACACAGATACGCAGTATTTT
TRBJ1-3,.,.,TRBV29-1,CSAGQTGNTIYF,TGCAGCGCCGGACAGACTGGAAACACCATATATTTT
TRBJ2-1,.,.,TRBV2,CASSFRLSYNEQFF,TGTGCCAGCTCGTTTCGTCTTTCCTACAATGAGCAGTTCTTC
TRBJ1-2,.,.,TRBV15,CATSRDPATNYGYTF,TGTGCCACCAGCAGAGATCCGGCGACTAACTATGGCTACACCTTC
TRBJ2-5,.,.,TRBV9,CASSVGQWETQYF,TGTGCCAGCAGCGTAGGGCAGTGGGAGACCCAGTACTTC
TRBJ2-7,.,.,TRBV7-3,CASREMAEQYF,TGTGCCAGCAGGGAAATGGCCGAGCAGTACTTC
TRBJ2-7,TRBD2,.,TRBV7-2,CASSISSGQAYEQYF,TGTGCCAGCAGCATCTCTAGCGGGCAAGCCTACGAGCAGTACTTC
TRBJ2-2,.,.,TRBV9,CASSVASTNTGELFF,TGTGCCAGCAGCGTAGCTAGTACGAACACCGGGGAGCTGTTTTTT
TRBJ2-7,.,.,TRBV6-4,CASTLRDNRYEQYF,TGTGCCAGCACCCTCCGGGACAACCGCTACGAGCAGTACTTC
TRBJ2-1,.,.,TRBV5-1,CASSLVGEPYNEQFF,TGCGCCAGCAGCTTGGTGGGGGAGCCCTACAATGAGCAGTTCTTC
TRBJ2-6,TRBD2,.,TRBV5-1,CASSLWTSGSSGANVLTF,TGCGCCAGCAGCTTGTGGACTAGCGGGAGCTCTGGGGCCAACGTCCTGACTTTC
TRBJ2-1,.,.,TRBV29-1,CSAREIDEQFF,TGCAGCGCCCGGGAGATAGATGAGCAGTTCTTC
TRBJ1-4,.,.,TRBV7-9,CASSLAGTGEKLFF,TGTGCCAGCAGCTTAGCAGGGACGGGAGAAAAACTGTTTTTT
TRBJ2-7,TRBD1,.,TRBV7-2,CANSRGGTGAYEQYF,TGTGCCAACAGCCGAGGTGGGACAGGGGCCTACGAGCAGTACTTC
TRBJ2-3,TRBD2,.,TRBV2,CASGSVGGPTDTQYF,TGTGCCAGCGGTAGTGTGGGAGGGCCAACAGATACGCAGTATTTT
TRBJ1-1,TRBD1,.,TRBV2,CASRRDRLTEAFF,TGTGCCAGCAGAAGGGACAGGCTCACTGAAGCTTTCTTT
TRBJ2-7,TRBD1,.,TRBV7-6,CASSRRQGNYYEQYF,TGTGCCAGCAGCCGACGACAGGGGAACTACTACGAGCAGTACTTC
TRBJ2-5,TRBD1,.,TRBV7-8,CASSLVGTGQETQYF,TGTGCCAGCAGCTTAGTAGGGACAGGGCAAGAGACCCAGTACTTC
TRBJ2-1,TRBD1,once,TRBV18,CASSPPGTGYNEQFF,TGTGCCAGCTCACCTCCCGGGACAGGGTACAATGAGCAGTTCTTC
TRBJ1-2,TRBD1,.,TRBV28,CASRSGGLYGYTF,TGTGCCAGCAGATCAGGGGGATTATATGGCTACACCTTC
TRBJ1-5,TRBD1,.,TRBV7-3,CASSRGQGCNQPQHF,TGTGCCAGCAGCCGGGGACAGGGCTGCAATCAGCCCCAGCATTTT
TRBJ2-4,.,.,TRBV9,CASSPIGSSNIQYF,TGTGCCAGCAGCCCCATCGGGTCATCCAACATTCAGTACTTC
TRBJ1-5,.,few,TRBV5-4,CASSQEGSGLIGQHF,TGTGCCAGCAGCCAAGAAGGGTCAGGACTGATCGGCCAGCATTTT
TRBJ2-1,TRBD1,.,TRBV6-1,CASSDRGYNEQFF,TGTGCCAGCAGTGACAGGGGGTACAATGAGCAGTTCTTC
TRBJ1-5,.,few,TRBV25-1,CASSGGAAQHF,TGTGCCAGCTCCGGAGGGGCTGCCCAGCATTTT
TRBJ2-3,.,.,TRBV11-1,CASSVRQAITDTQYF,TGTGCCAGCAGCGTTAGACAGGCGATCACAGATACGCAGTATTTT
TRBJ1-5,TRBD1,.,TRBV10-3,CASGTDGSNQPQHF,TGTGCCAGCGGGACAGATGGTAGCAATCAGCCCCAGCATTTT
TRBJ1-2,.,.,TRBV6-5,CASSPVSAGGYTF,TGTGCCAGCAGTCCCGTTTCAGCTGGAGGCTACACCTTC
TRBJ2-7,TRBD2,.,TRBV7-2,CASSRRTSGDYEQYF,TGTGCCAGCAGCCGACGGACTAGCGGAGACTACGAGCAGTACTTC